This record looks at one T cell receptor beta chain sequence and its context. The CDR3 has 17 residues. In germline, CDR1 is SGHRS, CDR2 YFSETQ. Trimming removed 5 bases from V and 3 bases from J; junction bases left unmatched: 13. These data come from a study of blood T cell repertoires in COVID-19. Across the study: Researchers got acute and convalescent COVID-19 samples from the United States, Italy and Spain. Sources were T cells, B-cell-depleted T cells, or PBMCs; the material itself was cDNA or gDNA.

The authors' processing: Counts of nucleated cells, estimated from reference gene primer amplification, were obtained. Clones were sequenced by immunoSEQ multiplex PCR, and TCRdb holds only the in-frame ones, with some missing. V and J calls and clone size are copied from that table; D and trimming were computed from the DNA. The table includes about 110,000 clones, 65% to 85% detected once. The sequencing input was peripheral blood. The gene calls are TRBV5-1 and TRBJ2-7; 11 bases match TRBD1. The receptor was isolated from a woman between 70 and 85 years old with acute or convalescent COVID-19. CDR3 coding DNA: TGCGCCAGCAGTCGGGACAGGGGGACCTCACTTGTCTACGAGCAGTACTTC. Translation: CASSRDRGTSLVYEQYF.